The next 9 T cell receptor beta chains were all read from a single sample in a study of identical twins. TCRdb reprocessed the 5' RACE reads via MiXCR and lists one record per CDR3 protein. The sample has approximately 890,000 distinct CDR3 sequences, approximately 13% seen once. The same specimen was also included in a second study, on yellow fever vaccine responses in identical twins.

The sequenced material came from PBMCs. The receptor source for this set is a young woman in good health.

This clonotype was observed many times. This rearrangement joins TRBV11-2 to TRBJ2-1; D is unresolved. This CDR3 is 15 amino acids long. Germline assignment: CDR1 SGHAT and CDR2 FQNNGV. V gave up 3 bases and J gave up 7 bases, with 16 bases separating them. The CDR3 here is CASSLPGLGLNEQFF. Written as DNA, the CDR3 is TGTGCCAGCAGCTTGCCCGGTTTGGGTTTGAATGAGCAGTTCTTC.

There are many counts of this clonotype. The chain recombines TRBV11-2 with TRBJ2-3; no definite D call. The length of the CDR3 is 13 residues. Germline values: CDR1 SGHAT, CDR2 FQNNGV. With 5 bases removed from V and 2 bases from J, the gap between germline ends came to 8 bases. As DNA, the CDR3 is TGTGCCAGCAGCCATACTTACACAGATACGCAGTATTTT. Protein sequence: CASSHTYTDTQYF.

This clonotype occurred a few times. This sequence joins TRBV4-1 and TRBJ2-1, with D perhaps TRBD1 or TRBD2 (5 bases each). Per the germline V gene, CDR1 is MGHRA and CDR2 is YSYEKL. Trimming removed 0 bases at V and 15 bases at J, with 15 bases between. This CDR3 has 13 amino acids. In DNA, the CDR3 is TGCGCCAGCAGCCAAGATTTTCGGGACCGCAGGTTCTTC. This gives the protein CASSQDFRDRRFF.

In its sample, this clonotype was seen many times. V gene TRBV5-1 combines with J gene TRBJ2-7; 9 bases agree with TRBD2. V dropped 0 bases and J dropped 4; count of bases not matched to a gene: 8. Germline V gene sequence: CDR1 SGHRS, CDR2 YFSETQ. The CDR3 contains 16 residues. The CDR3 DNA sequence: TGCGCCAGCAGCTTGGATAGTCTAGCGGGATCGTACGAGCAGTACTTC. It codes for CASSLDSLAGSYEQYF. Variable domain in full (rest from reference TRBV5-1 and TRBJ2-7): KAGVTQTPRYLIKTRGQQVTLSCSPISGHRSVSWYQQTPGQGLQFLFEYFSETQRNKGNFPGRFSGRQFSNSRSEMNVSTLELGDSALYLCASSLDSLAGSYEQYFGPGTRLTVT.

The CDR3 loop reads CASSNPRGQGRNTEAFF. CDR3 bases: TGTGCCAGCAGTAACCCCCGGGGACAGGGGAGGAACACTGAAGCTTTCTTT. The V call is TRBV6-5, the J call TRBJ1-1, with 10 bases matching TRBD1. Losses at the gene ends were 5 bases for V and 1 base for J; bases not matched to a gene: 10. This CDR3 is built from 17 residues. Germline lookup yields CDR1 MNHEY and CDR2 SVGAGI.

Only a few counts were recorded for this clonotype. The chain has TRBV5-6 and TRBJ2-5; D not resolved. Between the trimmed V and J ends, which lost 2 bases and 1 base, there was a span of 15 bases. The CDR3 spans 16 residues. Looked up from germline, CDR1 is SGHDT and CDR2 is YYEEEE. As DNA, the CDR3 is TGTGCCAGCAGCTTTATTGATCGGATAACCCAAGAGACCCAGTACTTC. Amino acids: CASSFIDRITQETQYF.

The sample holds a few counts of this clonotype. The genes are TRBV5-1 and TRBJ2-1; the match to TRBD2 covers 13 bases. The CDR3 runs 15 residues. Germline loops: CDR1 SGHRS, CDR2 YFSETQ. Unmatched junction bases numbered 7, after V lost 5 bases and J lost 8 bases. CDR3 nucleotide sequence: TGCGCCAGCAGACCCGGGACTAGCGGGATCTATGAGCAGTTCTTC. Amino acids: CASRPGTSGIYEQFF.

This clonotype appeared a few times. The genes are TRBV20-1 and TRBJ2-5; maybe TRBD2 (7 bases). The germline CDR1 and CDR2 sequences are DFQATT and SNEGSKA (reference sequence). The V end was cut by 3 bases, the J end by 2 bases, with 25 bases between. CDR3 length: 18 amino acids. CDR3 in amino acids: CSARGRRRGPGAQETQYF. In nucleotides, the CDR3 is TGCAGTGCTAGGGGCCGTAGGCGGGGGCCGGGAGCACAAGAGACCCAGTACTTC.

The chain is built from TRBV12-5 and TRBJ2-5; the match to TRBD2 covers 12 bases. Germline CDR1 reads LGHNT; CDR2 reads FRNRAP. V shed 2 bases and J 1 base; nucleotides not matched to a gene: 8. This CDR3 has 18 amino acids. The CDR3 sequence is CASGLTTKTSGGQETQYF. DNA of the CDR3: TGTGCTAGTGGTTTGACAACGAAGACTAGCGGGGGCCAAGAGACCCAGTACTTC.